This TCR beta chain was obtained from a study of shared clonotypes between healthy human individuals. Profiled with immunoSEQ multiplex PCR; TCRdb holds only in-frame clones, not every one. The data hold 1.5 million to 2.5 million clones, with about 95% observed a single time. The naive CD8 fraction comprised CD45RO-negative cells positively selected for CCR7 and excluded terminally differentiated effector memory CD45RA+ cells. Caucasian adults living in Nashville, Tennessee, provided all samples. This clone was recorded once. Its matching antigen is unknown. CDR1 MNHEY and CDR2 SVGAGI come from the germline V gene. Trimming took 6 bases from V and 7 from J, leaving 18 bases between them. The CDR3 consists of 15 residues. Findings and limits, study-wide: It was the non-shared clonotypes that had lower generation probabilities than clonotypes shared by all four donors. For sorted subsets, rarefaction showed incomplete sequencing despite large depth. Sharing across four donors was highest in naive CD4 (about 5%) and lowest in memory CD8 (0.4%).

The TCR was taken from a man younger than 35 in good health. This chain links TRBV6-5 with TRBJ2-2, with D perhaps matching TRBD1 (5 bases). Sequencing was done on a sample of naive CD8+ T cells sorted from blood. CDR3 amino acids: CASSPLRTTSGELFF. CDR3 bases: TGTGCCAGCAGCCCCCTTCGGACAACCAGCGGGGAGCTGTTTTTT.